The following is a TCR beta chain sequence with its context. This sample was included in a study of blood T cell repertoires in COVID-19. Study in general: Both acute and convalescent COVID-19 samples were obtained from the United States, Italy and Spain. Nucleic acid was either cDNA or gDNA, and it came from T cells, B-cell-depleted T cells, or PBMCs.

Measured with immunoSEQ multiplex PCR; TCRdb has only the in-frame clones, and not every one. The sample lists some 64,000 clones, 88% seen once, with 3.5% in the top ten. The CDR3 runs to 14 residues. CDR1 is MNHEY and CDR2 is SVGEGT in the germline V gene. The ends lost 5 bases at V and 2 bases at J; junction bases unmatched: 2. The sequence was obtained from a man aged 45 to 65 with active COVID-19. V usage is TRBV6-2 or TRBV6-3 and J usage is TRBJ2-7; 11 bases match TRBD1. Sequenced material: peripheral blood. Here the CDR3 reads CASSGDRGTYEQYF. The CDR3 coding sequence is TGTGCCAGCAGTGGGGACAGGGGGACCTACGAGCAGTACTTC.